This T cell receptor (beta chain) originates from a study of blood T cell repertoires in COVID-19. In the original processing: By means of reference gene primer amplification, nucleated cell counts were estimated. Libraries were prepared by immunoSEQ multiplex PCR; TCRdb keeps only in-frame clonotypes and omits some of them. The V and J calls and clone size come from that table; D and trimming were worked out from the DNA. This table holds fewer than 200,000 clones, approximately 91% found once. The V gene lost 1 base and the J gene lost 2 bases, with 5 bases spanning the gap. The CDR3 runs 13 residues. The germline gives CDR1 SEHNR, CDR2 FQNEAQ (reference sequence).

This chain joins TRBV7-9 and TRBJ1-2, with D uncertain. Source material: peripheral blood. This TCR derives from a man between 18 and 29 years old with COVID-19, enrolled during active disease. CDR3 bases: TGTGCCAGCAGCTTAGTTCAGAACTATGGCTACACCTTC. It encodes CASSLVQNYGYTF.